This TCR beta chain stems from a study of cytomegalovirus exposure and HLA in healthy donors (dated 2017 in TCRdb). Looking at the study overall: An earlier analysis of roughly 610 of the donors reported about 280 Gb of sequence data and around 120 million unique TCR beta sequences obtained from about 170 million T cells. An early release covering roughly 600 HLA-typed donors comprised about 320 gigabases of sequencing data and approximately 80 million unique TCR sequences. Of the 350 to 450 genotyped donors, more than 75% were placed in the genetic ancestry cluster associated with self-reported Caucasian donors. The study aimed to test whether cataloging public T cell receptors could reveal signatures of past pathogen exposure. The T cell repertoires of 670 or so subjects were profiled by immunosequencing and related to cytomegalovirus serostatus. Along with the approximately 700-subject first cohort, a separate validation cohort of over 90 different subjects was used. To predict cytomegalovirus infection status, the study combined high-throughput TCR immunosequencing, statistical association of individual TCRs with disease status, and machine learning. To study patterns of TCR occurrence, a later analysis re-analyzed previously published TCR beta repertoires from 666 donors and added high-resolution HLA genotyping. Rather than using new phenotypic data, the later analysis identified candidate immune exposures from TCR beta sequences and from how often those sequences occurred across donors. To decide whether each TCR beta V gene segment behaved as functional or pseudogenic, an earlier analysis of approximately 590 of the donors relied on high-throughput TCR beta sequencing. Donor age, sex, ethnicity and CMV serostatus were collected together with the repertoire data. A later genetic analysis took genome-wide SNP genotypes for about 55% of the 666 donors and used that subset as a discovery cohort. All discovery cohort repertoires had been generated using a single sequencing platform. HLA typing included class I and class II loci at four-digit resolution. Typing coverage varied by locus: 629-630 donors for A, B, C, DRB1 and DQB1; under 550 for DQA1; approximately 570 for DPA1; more than 450 for DPB1. About five DR-DQ haplotypes were handled as single units for association and clustering because linkage in the cohort was strong. Among 300 to 450 genotyped donors of the cohort, an average of about 240,000 unique TCR beta nucleotide sequences were sequenced per donor, roughly 20% of them non-productive. On the study overall, not on this receptor specifically: In both the original and validation cohorts, the classifier was reported to diagnose cytomegalovirus status with high specificity and sensitivity. A later analysis found that TCR association rates varied across HLA loci, with DRB1 alleles showing the most associated TCRs and HLA-C alleles the fewest. About 17 rarely observed V segments, including chromosome 9 orphons, were excluded from the earlier analysis of some 590 of the donors because counts were too low. Only TCR beta chains were sequenced in this cohort, and the absence of alpha or paired-chain data limited detectable features. Sequencing depth was assumed to be roughly uniform across donors in the presence/absence analyses, though that assumption may not hold. Correlated functional status among segregating V segments might reflect linkage disequilibrium, but an unknown experimental factor could not be ruled out. Some IMGT-functional V segments, including TRBV6-2 and TRBV6-3, could not be distinguished by the 87-base-pair reads and were therefore excluded. HLA typing was unavailable for some donors at each locus, so association tests used only the typed subset. A further reported finding was that TCR beta sequences accurately predicted the HLA-A and HLA-B alleles for most subjects in the first cohort. Compared with equally common non-associated chains, HLA-associated TCR beta chains in a later analysis were more clonally expanded and had lower generation probabilities. A group of highly shared sequence variants was considered likely to be a technical artifact of the sequencing pipeline. Three of the identified cytomegalovirus-associated TCR beta chains were confirmed in vitro to be specific for cytomegalovirus antigens. Broadly in line with IMGT annotations, most TCR beta V segments showed up in productive rearrangements about 87% or about 30% of the time in an earlier analysis of 450 to 750 of the donors. The study listed over 150 TCR beta chains as associated with cytomegalovirus. In a later analysis, some 17,000 TCR beta sequences were associated with specific HLA alleles at a false discovery rate of 0.05. While some public TCRs were present in many individuals, most TCR sequences turned up only very rarely across donors. In a later analysis, most CMV-associated TCR beta chains were found to appear HLA-restricted, with HLA associations seemingly driven largely by CMV exposure. For the cohort, immune exposure information was limited to CMV serostatus. In a later analysis, several top co-occurrence clusters were reported to appear linked to parvovirus B19, influenza, CMV and Epstein-Barr virus. In a later genetic analysis, fewer N-insertions in productive TCRs were reported among donors in an Asian-associated ancestry cluster than the approximately 630-donor mean. The authors suggested that the approach could potentially be generalized to other disease states and immunological phenotypes. When HLA alleles, especially DR and DQ, strongly co-occurred, TCR associations were difficult to assign to individual alleles. V-gene and J-gene trimming of TCR beta chains was associated with a missense DCLRE1C variant in a later genetic analysis, and the association was replicated in an independent cohort.

The cohort comprised some 730 healthy bone marrow donors. At the time of sampling, all cohort members were nominally healthy, though unrecorded immune exposures were likely present. CMV serostatus was positive for almost 300 and negative for about half of the roughly 700 cohort members, and was not recorded for this donor. Every donor gave a peripheral blood sample, and the peripheral blood mononuclear cells from that sample were used for TCR beta sequencing. The Qiagen DNeasy Blood Extraction Kit was used to extract genomic DNA from the blood cell samples. The germline V gene (reference sequence) specifies LNHNV as CDR1 and YYDKDF as CDR2. V is trimmed back by 7 bases and J by 0 bases, and the junction contains 4 bases that no gene match accounts for. Spanning cysteine to phenylalanine, the CDR3 consists of 15 amino acids. CDR3 DNA only is kept here, 45 bases in frame from base 1. Libraries were constructed by the immunoSEQ multiplex PCR assay. The multiplex PCR relied on a mix of 60 forward primers for TCR Vbeta segments and 13 reverse primers for TCR Jbeta segments. The CDR3 region of rearranged TCR beta genes was amplified from genomic DNA with a multiplex PCR assay. Amplified TCR beta libraries were sequenced as 87-base-pair reads on the Illumina HiSeq System. In the source study's methods: A later analysis tallied about 77 million unique TCR beta chains across the 700 or so repertoires, and some 12 million of those chains were shared by two or more donors. Raw reads were error-corrected and collapsed into unique sequences with a nearest-neighbor algorithm that merged closely related sequences to remove PCR and sequencing errors. CDR3 sequences were aligned to IMGT reference sequences to assign V, D and J gene segments. For a sequence to be retained, at least a six-nucleotide match to both a V gene segment and a J gene segment was required. A rearrangement counted as productive if the CDR3 had no stop codons and remained in frame with V and J, and every other rearrangement counted as non-productive. CDR3 was defined according to IMGT convention as the region running from the second conserved V-encoded cysteine to the conserved J-encoded phenylalanine. In an earlier analysis of 587 of the donors, sequences lacking an unambiguous match to a single V gene segment were excluded. In an earlier analysis of some 590 of the donors, V segments were called functional above 56.7% productive rearrangements and were called segregating when the between-donor standard deviation exceeded 5%. A statistical classification framework was built for diagnosing cytomegalovirus status from the catalog of TCR beta chain sequences. In a later analysis, TCR nucleotide sequences were compared against IMGT/GENE-DB human TR gene sequences so that V and J genes could be assigned. A later analysis assigned CDR3 sequences and most-parsimonious VDJ recombination scenarios with the TCRdist pipeline. A later analysis defined each TCR beta chain by its CDR3 amino acid sequence plus V-gene family, and excluded reads lacking a unique V-gene family. In a later analysis, several hundred highly shared, low-generation-probability nucleotide sequences were removed to address suspected cross-contamination and a sequencing artifact. In a later analysis, a clonal expansion index for each public chain was calculated from normalized within-repertoire ranks of inferred template counts. A later analysis computed generation probabilities with a VDJ recombination model fitted to out-of-frame rearrangements, and checked the results against IGoR. In a later analysis, hypergeometric tests were used to score TCR-TCR, TCR-HLA and TCR-CMV co-occurrence, with a repertoire-size bias correction applied to TCR pairs. To estimate false discovery rates, a later analysis permuted the HLA or CMV assignments 20 times. In a later analysis, co-occurring TCRs were grouped using DBSCAN, and TCRdist sequence similarity was added for clustering within HLA-allele-positive subsets. For co-occurrence clustering, repertoires with fewer than 30,000 or more than 120,000 public chains were excluded, along with a handful of repertoires with anomalous nucleotide sharing. Entries here come from immuneACCESS through TCRdb and include only in-frame sequences with V and J called. Some clones fail to appear in such tables; in the studies checked, an unresolved V gene covers under half of the shortfall, and the cause of the remainder is unknown. Clone size and V and J calls were adopted from that table, with D and trimming inferred from the DNA. This sample gives 200,000 to 250,000 clones in total; over 75% of them show up just once. The ten biggest clones cover about 1.2% of the sample.

Regarding this clone: Its cognate antigen has yet to be identified. No clone much larger than this one lies a single base away; base qualities are absent.

The TCR comes from a human donor in good health. The sequenced sample was PBMCs. The V gene is TRBV15 and the J gene is TRBJ2-5; 11 junctional bases match TRBD2. The CDR3 protein: CATTPTSGNQETQYF. The bases are TGTGCCACCACCCCGACTAGCGGGAACCAAGAGACCCAGTACTTC.